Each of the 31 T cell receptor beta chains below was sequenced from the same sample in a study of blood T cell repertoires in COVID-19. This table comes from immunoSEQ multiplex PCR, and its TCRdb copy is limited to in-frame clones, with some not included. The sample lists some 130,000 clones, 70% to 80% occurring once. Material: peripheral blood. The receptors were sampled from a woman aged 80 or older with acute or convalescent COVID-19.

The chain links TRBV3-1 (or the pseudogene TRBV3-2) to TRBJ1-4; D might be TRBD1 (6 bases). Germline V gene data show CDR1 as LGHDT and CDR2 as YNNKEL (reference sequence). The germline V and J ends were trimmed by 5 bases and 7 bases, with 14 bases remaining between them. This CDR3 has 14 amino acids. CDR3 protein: CASSFGGASEKLFF. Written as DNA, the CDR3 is TGTGCCAGCAGCTTTGGGGGGGCGAGTGAAAAACTGTTTTTT.

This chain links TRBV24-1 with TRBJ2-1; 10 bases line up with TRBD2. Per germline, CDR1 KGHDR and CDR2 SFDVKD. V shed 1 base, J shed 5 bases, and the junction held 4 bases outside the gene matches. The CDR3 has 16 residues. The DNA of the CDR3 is TGTGCCACCAGTGATTTCGGAGCGGGAGGGGACAATGAGCAGTTCTTC. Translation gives CATSDFGAGGDNEQFF.

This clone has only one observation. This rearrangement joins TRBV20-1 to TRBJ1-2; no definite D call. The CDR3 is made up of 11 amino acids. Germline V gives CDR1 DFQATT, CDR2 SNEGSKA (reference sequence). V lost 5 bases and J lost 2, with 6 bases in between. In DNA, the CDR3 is TGCAGTGCTGCGTACAACTATGGCTACACCTTC. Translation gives CSAAYNYGYTF.

CDR3 bases: TGTGCCAGCAGCTCAAGACAGGGAGGTGAAGCTTTCTTT. Residues: CASSSRQGGEAFF. The chain uses TRBV7-3 and TRBJ1-1; TRBD1 matches at 7 bases. Per germline, CDR1 SGHTA and CDR2 FQGTGA. Germline trimming cut 4 bases from V and 7 bases from J; bases unmatched to any gene: 6. The CDR3 runs to 13 residues.

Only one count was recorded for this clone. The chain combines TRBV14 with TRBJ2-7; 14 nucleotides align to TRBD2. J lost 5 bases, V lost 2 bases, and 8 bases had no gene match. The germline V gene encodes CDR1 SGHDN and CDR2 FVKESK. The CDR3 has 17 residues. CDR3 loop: CASSQWGTSGSGDEQYF. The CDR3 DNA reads TGTGCCAGCAGCCAATGGGGGACTAGCGGGAGTGGGGACGAGCAGTACTTC.

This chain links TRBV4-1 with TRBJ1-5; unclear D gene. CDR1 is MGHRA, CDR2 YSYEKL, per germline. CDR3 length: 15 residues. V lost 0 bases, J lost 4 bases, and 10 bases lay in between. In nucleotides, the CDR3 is TGCGCCAGCAGCCAAGATCAACGGACTAATCAGCCCCAGCATTTT. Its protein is CASSQDQRTNQPQHF.

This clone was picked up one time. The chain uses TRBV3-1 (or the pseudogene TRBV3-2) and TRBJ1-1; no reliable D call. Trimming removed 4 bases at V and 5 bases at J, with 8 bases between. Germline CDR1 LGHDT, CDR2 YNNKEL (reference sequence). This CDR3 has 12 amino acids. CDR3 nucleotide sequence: TGTGCCAGCAGCCCTCCGGGGACTGAAGCTTTCTTT. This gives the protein CASSPPGTEAFF.

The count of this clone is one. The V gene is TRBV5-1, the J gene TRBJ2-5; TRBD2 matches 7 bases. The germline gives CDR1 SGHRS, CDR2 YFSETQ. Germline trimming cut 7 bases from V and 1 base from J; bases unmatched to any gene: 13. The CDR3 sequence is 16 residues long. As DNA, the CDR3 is TGCGCCAGCGCTACCTACGGGGGAGGGTCCCAAGAGACCCAGTACTTC. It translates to CASATYGGGSQETQYF. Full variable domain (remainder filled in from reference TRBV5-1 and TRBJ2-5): KAGVTQTPRYLIKTRGQQVTLSCSPISGHRSVSWYQQTPGQGLQFLFEYFSETQRNKGNFPGRFSGRQFSNSRSEMNVSTLELGDSALYLCASATYGGGSQETQYFGPGTRLLVL.

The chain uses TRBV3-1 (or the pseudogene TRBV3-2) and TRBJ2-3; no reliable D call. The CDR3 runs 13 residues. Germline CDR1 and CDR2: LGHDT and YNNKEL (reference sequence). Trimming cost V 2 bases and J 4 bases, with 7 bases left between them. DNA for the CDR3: TGTGCCAGCAGCCAAATTCAGGCAGATACGCAGTATTTT. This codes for CASSQIQADTQYF.

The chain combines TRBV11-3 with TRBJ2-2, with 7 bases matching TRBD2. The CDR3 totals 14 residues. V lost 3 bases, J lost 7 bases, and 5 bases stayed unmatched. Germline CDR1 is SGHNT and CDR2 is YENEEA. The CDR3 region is CASSFSASGGELFF. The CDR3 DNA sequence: TGTGCCAGCAGCTTCTCAGCTAGCGGCGGGGAGCTGTTTTTT. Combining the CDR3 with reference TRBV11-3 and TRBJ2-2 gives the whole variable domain EAGVVQSPRYKIIEKKQPVAFWCNPISGHNTLYWYLQNLGQGPELLIRYENEEAVDDSQLPKDRFSAERLKGVDSTLKIQPAELGDSAVYLCASSFSASGGELFFGEGSRLTVL.

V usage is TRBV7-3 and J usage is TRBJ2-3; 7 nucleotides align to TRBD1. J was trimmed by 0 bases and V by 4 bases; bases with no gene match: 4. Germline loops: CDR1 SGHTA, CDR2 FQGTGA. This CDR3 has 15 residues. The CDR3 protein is CASSSGGQSTDTQYF. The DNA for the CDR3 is TGTGCCAGCAGCTCAGGGGGACAGAGCACAGATACGCAGTATTTT.

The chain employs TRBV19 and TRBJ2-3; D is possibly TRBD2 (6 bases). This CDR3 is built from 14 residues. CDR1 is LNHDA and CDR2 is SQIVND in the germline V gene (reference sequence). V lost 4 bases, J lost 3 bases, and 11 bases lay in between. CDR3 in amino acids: CASSTGSRTDTQYF. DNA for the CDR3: TGTGCCAGTAGTACCGGGAGTAGAACAGATACGCAGTATTTT.

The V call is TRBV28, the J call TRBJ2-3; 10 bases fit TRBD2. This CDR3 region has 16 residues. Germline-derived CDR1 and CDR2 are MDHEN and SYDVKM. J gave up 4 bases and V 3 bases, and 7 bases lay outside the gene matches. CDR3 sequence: CASSLRSGRGADTQYF. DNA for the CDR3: TGTGCCAGCAGTTTGAGAAGCGGGAGGGGGGCAGATACGCAGTATTTT.

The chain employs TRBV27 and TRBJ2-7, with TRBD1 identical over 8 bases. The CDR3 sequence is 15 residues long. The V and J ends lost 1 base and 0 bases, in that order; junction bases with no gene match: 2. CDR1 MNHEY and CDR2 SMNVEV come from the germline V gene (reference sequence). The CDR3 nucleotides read TGTGCCAGCAGTTTATACAGGGGGACCTCCTACGAGCAGTACTTC. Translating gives CASSLYRGTSYEQYF.

In DNA, the CDR3 is TGTGCCAGCAGGCCCCTGAGTGGCACTGAAGCTTTCTTT. As protein: CASRPLSGTEAFF. This sequence joins TRBV27 and TRBJ1-1; D gene unclear. Trimming removed 6 bases at V and 4 bases at J, with 12 bases between. Germline-derived CDR1 and CDR2 are MNHEY and SMNVEV (reference sequence). This CDR3 comprises 13 residues.

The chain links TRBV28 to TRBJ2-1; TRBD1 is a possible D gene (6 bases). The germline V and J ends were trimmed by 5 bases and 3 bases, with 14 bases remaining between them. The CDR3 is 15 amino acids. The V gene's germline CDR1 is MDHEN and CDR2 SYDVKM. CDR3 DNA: TGTGCCAGCAGTCCCCGGAAGGGGGTCTACAATGAGCAGTTCTTC. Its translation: CASSPRKGVYNEQFF.

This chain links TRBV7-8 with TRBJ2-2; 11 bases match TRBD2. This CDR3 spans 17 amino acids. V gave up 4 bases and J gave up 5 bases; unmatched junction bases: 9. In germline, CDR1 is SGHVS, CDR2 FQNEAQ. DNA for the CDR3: TGTGCCAGCAGCTCCTTAACTAGCGGGAGAAGAACCGGGGAGCTGTTTTTT. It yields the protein CASSSLTSGRRTGELFF.

Here the CDR3 reads CASSPPGNNYGYTF. DNA for the CDR3: TGTGCCAGCAGCCCCCCAGGGAACAACTATGGCTACACCTTC. The chain combines TRBV7-8 with TRBJ1-2, with D possibly TRBD1 on 5 matching bases. The CDR3 runs 14 residues. V was cut by 5 bases and J by 2 bases, with 12 bases left in between. Germline CDR1 and CDR2: SGHVS and FQNEAQ.

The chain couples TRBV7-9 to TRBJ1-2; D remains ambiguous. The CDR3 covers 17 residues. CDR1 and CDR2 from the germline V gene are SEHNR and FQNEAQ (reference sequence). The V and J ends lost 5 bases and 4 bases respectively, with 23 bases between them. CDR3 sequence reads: CASSRGPGNTGGYGYTF. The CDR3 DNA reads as TGTGCCAGCAGCCGCGGCCCCGGGAACACGGGAGGCTATGGCTACACCTTC.

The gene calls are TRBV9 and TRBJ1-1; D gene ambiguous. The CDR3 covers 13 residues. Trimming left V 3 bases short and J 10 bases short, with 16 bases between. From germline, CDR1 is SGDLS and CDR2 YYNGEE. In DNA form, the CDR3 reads TGTGCCAGCAGCGGTCAGGAGGACCAGTCAGCTTTCTTT. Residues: CASSGQEDQSAFF.

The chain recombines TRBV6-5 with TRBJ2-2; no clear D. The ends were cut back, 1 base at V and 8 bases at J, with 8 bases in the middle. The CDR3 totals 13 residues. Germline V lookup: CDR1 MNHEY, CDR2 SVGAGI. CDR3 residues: CASSYLGLGELFF. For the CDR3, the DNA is TGTGCCAGCAGTTACTTGGGCCTTGGGGAGCTGTTTTTT.

The CDR3 loop reads CASSYGGTGNPRTQYF. In DNA form, the CDR3 reads TGTGCCAGCAGTTATGGTGGGACAGGGAACCCAAGGACCCAGTACTTC. The chain combines TRBV6-6 with TRBJ2-5, with 9 bases fitting TRBD1. The ends lost 3 bases at V and 7 bases at J; junction bases unmatched: 12. Looked up from germline, CDR1 is MNHNY and CDR2 is SVGAGI (reference sequence). The CDR3 runs to 16 residues.

The CDR3 coding sequence is TGTGCCAGCAGCCAAGATTGGAGGGGGCTTAACACCATATATTTT. Translating gives CASSQDWRGLNTIYF. The genes are TRBV3-1 (or the pseudogene TRBV3-2) and TRBJ1-3; 7 positions match TRBD1. Germline V gives CDR1 LGHDT, CDR2 YNNKEL (reference sequence). V shed 0 bases, J shed 7 bases, and the junction held 6 bases outside the gene matches. The CDR3 runs 15 residues.

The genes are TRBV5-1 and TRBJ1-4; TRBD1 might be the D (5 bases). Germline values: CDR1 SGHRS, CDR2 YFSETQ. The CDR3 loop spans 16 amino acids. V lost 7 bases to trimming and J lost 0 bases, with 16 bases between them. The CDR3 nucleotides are TGCGCCAGCTCTCCCGTTTACAGGACAACTAATGAAAAACTGTTTTTT. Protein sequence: CASSPVYRTTNEKLFF.

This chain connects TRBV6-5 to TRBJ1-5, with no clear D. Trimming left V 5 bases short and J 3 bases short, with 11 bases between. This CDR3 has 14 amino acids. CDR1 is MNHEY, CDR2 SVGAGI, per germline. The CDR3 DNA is TGTGCCAGCAGTCGGACTGATTTCAATCAGCCCCAGCATTTT. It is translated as CASSRTDFNQPQHF.

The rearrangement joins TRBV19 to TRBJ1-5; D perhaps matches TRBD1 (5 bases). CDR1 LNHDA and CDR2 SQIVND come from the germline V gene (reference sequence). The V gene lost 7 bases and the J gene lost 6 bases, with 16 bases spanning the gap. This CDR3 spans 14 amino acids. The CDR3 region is CASTLGGSSQPQHF. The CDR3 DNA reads TGTGCCAGTACCCTGGGGGGTTCCAGTCAGCCCCAGCATTTT.

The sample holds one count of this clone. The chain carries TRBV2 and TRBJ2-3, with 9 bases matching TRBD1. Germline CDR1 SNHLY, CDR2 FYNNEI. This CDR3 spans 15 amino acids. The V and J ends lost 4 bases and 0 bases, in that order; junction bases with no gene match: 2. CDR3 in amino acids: CASSGQGVSTDTQYF. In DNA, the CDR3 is TGTGCCAGCAGTGGACAGGGGGTTAGCACAGATACGCAGTATTTT. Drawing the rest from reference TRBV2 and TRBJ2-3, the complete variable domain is EPEVTQTPSHQVTQMGQEVILRCVPISNHLYFYWYRQILGQKVEFLVSFYNNEISEKSEIFDDQFSVERPDGSNFTLKIRSTKLEDSAMYFCASSGQGVSTDTQYFGPGTRLTVL.

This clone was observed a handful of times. The CDR3 nucleotides are TGCGCCAGCAGCTCGGGGACAGGGAGTTATGGCTACACCTTC. This codes for CASSSGTGSYGYTF. The chain links TRBV5-1 to TRBJ1-2, with 9 bases lining up with TRBD1. The V gene end was trimmed by 3 bases and the J gene end by 5 bases; junction bases not matched to a gene: 5. The CDR3 is made up of 14 amino acids. Looked up from germline, CDR1 is SGHRS and CDR2 is YFSETQ.

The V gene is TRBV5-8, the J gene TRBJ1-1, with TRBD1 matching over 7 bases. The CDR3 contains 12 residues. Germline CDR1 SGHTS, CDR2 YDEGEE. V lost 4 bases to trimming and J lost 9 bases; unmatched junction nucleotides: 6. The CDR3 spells CASSLKTGKAFF. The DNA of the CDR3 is TGTGCCAGCAGCCTGAAGACAGGGAAAGCTTTCTTT.

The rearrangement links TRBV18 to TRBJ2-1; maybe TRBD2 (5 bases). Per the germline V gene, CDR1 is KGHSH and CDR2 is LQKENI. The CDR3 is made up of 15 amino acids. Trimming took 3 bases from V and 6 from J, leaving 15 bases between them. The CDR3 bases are TGTGCCAGCTCACCGGGAGACCTAGTAGGCAATGAGCAGTTCTTC. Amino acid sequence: CASSPGDLVGNEQFF.

The CDR3 DNA is TGTGCCAGCAGCCTTGGACAGGTCTATGGCTACACCTTC. It specifies CASSLGQVYGYTF. This sequence joins TRBV11-1 and TRBJ1-2; 7 bases match TRBD1. The V gene end was trimmed by 5 bases and the J gene end by 4 bases; junction bases not matched to a gene: 4. CDR1 is SGHAT and CDR2 is FQDESV in the germline V gene (reference sequence). This CDR3 is built from 13 residues.